This entry describes one TCR beta chain. These data are taken from a study of cytomegalovirus exposure and HLA in healthy donors. PCR primers comprised 60 Vbeta and 13 Jbeta primers. Measured with immunoSEQ multiplex PCR; TCRdb has only the in-frame clones, and not every one. The sample shows 150,000 to 200,000 clones, 79% of them seen only once. The CDR3 runs 12 residues. Trimming shortened V by 3 bases and J by 7 bases, and 10 bases separated the two germline ends. The germline gives CDR1 SGHRS, CDR2 YFSETQ. This receptor was taken from a woman aged 50 to 60 in good health and CMV-seronegative. This chain links TRBV5-1 with TRBJ2-5, with D maybe TRBD2 (6 bases). What was sequenced was PBMCs. Here the CDR3 DNA reads TGCGCCAGCAGCTGGACCGGGGGGACCCAGTACTTC. Amino acids: CASSWTGGTQYF.